This passage covers 20 T cell receptor beta chains from one sample sequenced in a study of shared clonotypes between healthy human individuals (dated by TCRdb to 2019 to 2021). Library creation used the immunoSEQ multiplex PCR assay. Sourced from immuneACCESS, this table was stored by TCRdb with only in-frame sequences that have V and J called. A share of the clones is absent; for the studies checked, an unresolved V gene accounts for under half, and the remainder has no known explanation. The sample data list about 1.5 million clones, and approximately 98% of these were observed just once. The ten largest clones take up around 0.47% of the sample. The specimen was naive CD4+ T cells sorted from blood. Taken with the paper, the label for cell subset or site translates to: CD45RA+ positively selected. The receptors here all came from a man between 25 and 39 years old in good health.

This rearrangement joins TRBV11-2 to TRBJ2-5; TRBD2 matches 7 bases. The CDR3 is 11 amino acids. From germline, CDR1 is SGHAT and CDR2 FQNNGV. The V gene end was trimmed by 1 base and the J gene end by 14 bases; junction bases not matched to a gene: 4. The CDR3 region is CASSLVAGPYF. The CDR3 DNA follows: TGTGCCAGCAGCTTAGTAGCGGGCCCTTACTTC.

This rearrangement joins TRBV5-5 to TRBJ1-2; a possible D gene is TRBD1 (6 bases). The V gene lost 2 bases and the J gene lost 8 bases, with 13 bases spanning the gap. The CDR3 is 13 amino acids. Looked up from germline, CDR1 is SGHKS and CDR2 is YYEKEE (reference sequence). Here the CDR3 reads CASSFGTTDGYTF. The CDR3 nucleotides are TGTGCCAGCAGCTTTGGGACAACGGACGGCTACACCTTC.

The chain recombines TRBV9 with TRBJ2-3, with a tentative D call TRBD2 (7 bases). V gave up 0 bases and J gave up 3 bases, with 17 bases separating them. The germline gives CDR1 SGDLS, CDR2 YYNGEE. The CDR3 runs to 17 residues. CDR3 sequence reads: CASSVGFRGAGTDTQYF. CDR3 in DNA: TGTGCCAGCAGCGTAGGATTCCGGGGGGCGGGAACAGATACGCAGTATTTT.

The chain combines TRBV7-9 with TRBJ2-7, with no clear D. Germline assignment: CDR1 SEHNR and CDR2 FQNEAQ (reference sequence). The CDR3 length is 18 residues. V was cut by 5 bases and J by 3 bases, with 26 bases left in between. DNA for the CDR3: TGTGCCAGCAGCCCCGGGCCGAGCTTGAATGTTCGGAACTACGAGCAGTACTTC. This codes for CASSPGPSLNVRNYEQYF.

Notes on this clone: In the same sample, other DNA sequences code for this CDR3. This chain's CDR3 is CASSPGLAGSYNEQFF. CDR3 sequence (DNA): TGCGCCAGCAGCCCTGGACTAGCGGGATCCTACAATGAGCAGTTCTTC. The chain combines TRBV5-1 with TRBJ2-1; 12 bases map to TRBD2. The length of the CDR3 is 16 residues. Trimming took 4 bases from V and 1 from J; bases not matched to a gene: 3. From germline, CDR1 is SGHRS and CDR2 YFSETQ.

This chain's CDR3 is CASSPTTGGSQPQHF. The DNA of the CDR3 is TGCGCCAGCAGCCCTACGACGGGGGGAAGTCAGCCCCAGCATTTT. This sequence joins TRBV4-3 and TRBJ1-5, with a possible D match to TRBD1 (5 bases). The ends were cut back, 4 bases at V and 6 bases at J, with 16 bases in the middle. The CDR3 length is 15 residues. Looked up from germline, CDR1 is LGHNA and CDR2 is YSLEER.

The chain uses TRBV4-3 and TRBJ2-7, with 7 nucleotides matching TRBD2. Germline V CDR1 and CDR2: LGHNA, YSLEER. V shed 4 bases and J 1 base; nucleotides not matched to a gene: 4. This CDR3 has 14 amino acids. CDR3 sequence (DNA): TGCGCCAGCAGCCGGGAGGGACCGTCCTACGAGCAGTACTTC. Its translation: CASSREGPSYEQYF.

The count of this clone is one. The chain links TRBV4-1 to TRBJ2-7; tentatively, D is TRBD1 (6 bases). Trimming left V 5 bases short and J 1 base short, with 12 bases between. The CDR3 is 14 amino acids. Per germline, CDR1 MGHRA and CDR2 YSYEKL. The CDR3 nucleotides are TGCGCCAGCAGCTTACGACAGGAATCCTACGAGCAGTACTTC. Its protein is CASSLRQESYEQYF.

The V call is TRBV11-2, the J call TRBJ2-5, with D perhaps being TRBD1 or TRBD2 (5 bases each). The germline V gene encodes CDR1 SGHAT and CDR2 FQNNGV. Trimming shortened V by 5 bases and J by 2 bases, and 12 bases separated the two germline ends. The CDR3 spans 14 residues. The CDR3 nucleotides are TGTGCCAGCAGCGGCCCGGGGCCACAAGAGACCCAGTACTTC. This translates into CASSGPGPQETQYF. Filled out from reference TRBV11-2 and TRBJ2-5, the complete variable domain reads EAGVAQSPRYKIIEKRQSVAFWCNPISGHATLYWYQQILGQGPKLLIQFQNNGVVDDSQLPKDRFSAERLKGVDSTLKIQPAKLEDSAVYLCASSGPGPQETQYFGPGTRLLVL.

V usage is TRBV28 and J usage is TRBJ1-1; perhaps TRBD1 as D (5 bases). This CDR3 region has 14 residues. Germline V gives CDR1 MDHEN, CDR2 SYDVKM. Trimming cost V 3 bases and J 9 bases, with 17 bases left between them. The CDR3: CASSFAPGQAKAFF. The CDR3 bases are TGTGCCAGCAGTTTCGCCCCAGGACAAGCTAAAGCTTTCTTT.

This chain uses TRBV18 with TRBJ2-7; no firm D call. The CDR3 covers 15 residues. The germline V gene encodes CDR1 KGHSH and CDR2 LQKENI. The ends were cut back, 3 bases at V and 2 bases at J, with 14 bases in the middle. The CDR3 is CASSPIPAGTYEQYF. As DNA, the CDR3 is TGTGCCAGCTCACCGATCCCAGCTGGTACCTACGAGCAGTACTTC.

The V call is TRBV25-1, the J call TRBJ1-2, with D unclear. Germline V gene lookup returns CDR1 MGHDK and CDR2 SYGVNS. The CDR3 extends over 12 amino acids. Deletions cut 2 bases from V and 7 bases from J, with 8 bases between. CDR3 sequence reads: CASSEGIGGYTF. The CDR3 DNA reads TGTGCCAGCAGTGAAGGCATTGGTGGCTACACCTTC.

This clone showed up just once. The V call is TRBV5-1, the J call TRBJ1-1, with D perhaps TRBD1 (5 bases). With 4 bases removed from V and 2 bases from J, the gap between germline ends came to 15 bases. The length of the CDR3 is 15 residues. In germline, CDR1 is SGHRS, CDR2 YFSETQ. The CDR3 DNA is TGCGCCAGCAGCCCCCGACAGCGGACAAACACTGAAGCTTTCTTT. It encodes CASSPRQRTNTEAFF.

V is TRBV5-1 and J is TRBJ1-3, with D unclear. Germline V gene lookup returns CDR1 SGHRS and CDR2 YFSETQ. V was trimmed by 0 bases and J by 3 bases, leaving 13 bases between them. The CDR3 extends over 16 amino acids. The CDR3 DNA follows: TGCGCCAGCAGCTTGGCCGGGTGGGCCTTTGGAAACACCATATATTTT. As protein: CASSLAGWAFGNTIYF. The whole variable domain, filled in from reference TRBV5-1 and TRBJ1-3, reads KAGVTQTPRYLIKTRGQQVTLSCSPISGHRSVSWYQQTPGQGLQFLFEYFSETQRNKGNFPGRFSGRQFSNSRSEMNVSTLELGDSALYLCASSLAGWAFGNTIYFGEGSWLTVV.

The chain recombines TRBV4-1 with TRBJ2-1; perhaps TRBD2 as D (6 bases). Deletions cut 0 bases from V and 4 bases from J, with 16 bases between. The CDR3 is 17 amino acids. CDR1 is MGHRA and CDR2 is YSYEKL in the germline V gene. The CDR3: CASSQDMDGSPYNEQFF. The DNA of the CDR3 is TGCGCCAGCAGCCAAGATATGGACGGGAGCCCTTACAATGAGCAGTTCTTC.

The rearrangement joins TRBV7-2 to TRBJ2-7, with 12 bases fitting TRBD2. Trimming at V came to 1 base and at J to 3 bases, leaving 7 bases not matched to a gene. The germline CDR1 and CDR2 sequences are SGHTA and FQGNSA. This CDR3 has 17 amino acids. The CDR3 DNA reads TGTGCCAGCAGCTTAGTTACTAGCGGGAGGCTGGGCTACGAGCAGTACTTC. Translated, it gives CASSLVTSGRLGYEQYF.

V gene TRBV18 combines with J gene TRBJ2-7, with D maybe TRBD2 (5 bases). CDR1 KGHSH and CDR2 LQKENI come from the germline V gene. This CDR3 is built from 15 residues. With 3 bases removed from V and 1 base from J, the gap between germline ends came to 13 bases. This CDR3 reads CASSPIGLNSYEQYF. The CDR3 DNA sequence: TGTGCCAGCTCACCGATCGGACTGAATTCCTACGAGCAGTACTTC.

The chain recombines TRBV10-3 with TRBJ1-4; weak D call: TRBD1 (5 bases). V shed 5 bases and J shed 5 bases, with 15 bases lying between them. The CDR3 length is 15 residues. The germline V gene has CDR1 ENHRY and CDR2 SYGVKD. CDR3 coding DNA: TGTGCCATCAGTCAAAATCAGGGTATGAATGAAAAACTGTTTTTT. Its translation is CAISQNQGMNEKLFF.

CDR3 in amino acids: CSVARRPGTGELFF. CDR3 in DNA: TGCAGCGTCGCGCGTCGTCCGGGCACCGGGGAGCTGTTTTTT. The chain joins TRBV29-1 to TRBJ2-2; D gene ambiguous. The CDR3 totals 14 residues. Germline assignment: CDR1 SQVTM and CDR2 ANQGSEA. Trimming took 6 bases from V and 4 from J, leaving 15 bases between them.

The gene calls are TRBV29-1 and TRBJ2-3; maybe TRBD2 (5 bases). The CDR3 runs to 14 residues. CDR1 is SQVTM and CDR2 is ANQGSEA in the germline V gene. Trimming took off 7 bases at V and 1 base at J, with 15 bases between the two ends. CDR3 residues: CSAQLGTGTDTQYF. CDR3 nucleotides: TGCAGCGCACAACTAGGTACCGGCACAGATACGCAGTATTTT.